This record covers a single T cell receptor beta chain. The data derive from a study of control samples from healthy donors and cancer patients. Clones were sequenced by immunoSEQ multiplex PCR, and TCRdb holds only the in-frame ones, with some missing. The sample shows tens of thousands of clones, about 90% of them seen only once. V lost 5 bases to trimming and J lost 7 bases, with 11 bases between them. The CDR3 runs 12 residues. V gene TRBV12-3 or TRBV12-4 combines with J gene TRBJ1-2, with TRBD1 as a possible D gene (6 bases). This clonotype was sampled from a woman aged 50 to 65 in good health. Material for sequencing was blood. CDR3 loop: CASSRQVVGYTF. The CDR3 DNA reads TGTGCCAGCAGTCGACAGGTCGTTGGCTACACCTTC.